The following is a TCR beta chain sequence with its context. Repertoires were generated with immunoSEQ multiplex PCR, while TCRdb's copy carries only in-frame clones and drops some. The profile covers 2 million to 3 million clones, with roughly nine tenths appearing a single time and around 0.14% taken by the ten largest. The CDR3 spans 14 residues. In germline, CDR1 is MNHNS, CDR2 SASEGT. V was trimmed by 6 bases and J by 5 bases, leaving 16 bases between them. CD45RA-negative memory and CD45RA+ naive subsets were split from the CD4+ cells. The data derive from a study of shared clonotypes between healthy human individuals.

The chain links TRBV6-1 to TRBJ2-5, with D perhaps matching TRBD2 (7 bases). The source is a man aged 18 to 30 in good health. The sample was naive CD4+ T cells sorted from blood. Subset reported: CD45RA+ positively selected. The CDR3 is CASSEGGIAETQYF. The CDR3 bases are TGTGCCAGCAGCGAGGGGGGGATAGCGGAGACCCAGTACTTC.